The clone carrying this TCR beta chain was observed once. Its antigen remains unidentified. Here immunoSEQ multiplex PCR was the method, and the copy in TCRdb shows in-frame clones only, minus some. The table shows some 180,000 clones, with approximately 92% occurring only once. This sample is part of a study of T cell responses to AZD1222 COVID-19 vaccine. Study at large: Second-dose schedules of about 4 or about 12 weeks were combined.

Study-wide results and caveats: Repertoires in all cases were sampled only once the peak T cell response had passed. Increased Spike-specific TCR breadth and depth were observed after two AZD1222 doses. At 160-218 and 743-854, vaccine-associated CD4 TCRs were dominant, and they spanned spike.

Germline-derived CDR1 and CDR2 are SGHTA and FQGNSA. The V and J ends lost 5 bases and 2 bases respectively, with 16 bases between them. This CDR3 contains 15 residues. The source was peripheral blood, collected on day 0 of AZD1222 vaccination. The rearrangement uses TRBV7-2 and TRBJ2-7; D is perhaps TRBD1 (7 bases). This TCR was sampled from an adult in good health. CDR3 in DNA: TGTGCCAGCAGCCCCAGGGGGACTGTTCCCTACGAGCAGTACTTC. Residues: CASSPRGTVPYEQYF.